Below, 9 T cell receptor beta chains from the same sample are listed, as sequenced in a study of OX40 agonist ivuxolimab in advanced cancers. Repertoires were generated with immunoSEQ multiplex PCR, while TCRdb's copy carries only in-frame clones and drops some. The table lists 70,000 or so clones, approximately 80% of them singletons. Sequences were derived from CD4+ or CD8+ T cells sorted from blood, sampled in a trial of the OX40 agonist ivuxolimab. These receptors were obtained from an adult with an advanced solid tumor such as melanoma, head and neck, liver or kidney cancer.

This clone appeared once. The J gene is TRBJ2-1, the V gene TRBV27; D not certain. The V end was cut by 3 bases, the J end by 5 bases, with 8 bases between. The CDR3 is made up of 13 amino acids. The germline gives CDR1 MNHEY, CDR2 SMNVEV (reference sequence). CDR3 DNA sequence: TGTGCCAGCAGTTTTTTAGGAAACAATGAGCAGTTCTTC. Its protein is CASSFLGNNEQFF.

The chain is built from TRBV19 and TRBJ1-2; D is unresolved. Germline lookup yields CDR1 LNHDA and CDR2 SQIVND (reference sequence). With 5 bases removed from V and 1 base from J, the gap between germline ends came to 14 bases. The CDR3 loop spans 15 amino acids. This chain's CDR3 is CASSFGAMNNYGYTF. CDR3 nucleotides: TGTGCCAGTAGTTTTGGAGCCATGAATAACTATGGCTACACCTTC.

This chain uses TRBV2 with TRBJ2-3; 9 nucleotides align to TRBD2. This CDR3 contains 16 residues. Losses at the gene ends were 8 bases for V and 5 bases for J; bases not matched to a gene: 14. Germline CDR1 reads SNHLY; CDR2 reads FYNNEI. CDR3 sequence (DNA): TGTGCCAGCGTGCGGGGGGCTAGCGGGGATCGAGATACGCAGTATTTT. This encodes CASVRGASGDRDTQYF. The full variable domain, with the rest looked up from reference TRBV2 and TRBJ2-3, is EPEVTQTPSHQVTQMGQEVILRCVPISNHLYFYWYRQILGQKVEFLVSFYNNEISEKSEIFDDQFSVERPDGSNFTLKIRSTKLEDSAMYFCASVRGASGDRDTQYFGPGTRLTVL.

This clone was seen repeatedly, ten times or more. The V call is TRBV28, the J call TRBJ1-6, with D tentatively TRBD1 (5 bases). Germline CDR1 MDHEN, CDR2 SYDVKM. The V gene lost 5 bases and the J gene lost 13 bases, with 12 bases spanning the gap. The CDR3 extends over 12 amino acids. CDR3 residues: CASSLQRGPLHF. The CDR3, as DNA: TGTGCCAGCAGTCTTCAGAGGGGTCCCCTCCACTTT.

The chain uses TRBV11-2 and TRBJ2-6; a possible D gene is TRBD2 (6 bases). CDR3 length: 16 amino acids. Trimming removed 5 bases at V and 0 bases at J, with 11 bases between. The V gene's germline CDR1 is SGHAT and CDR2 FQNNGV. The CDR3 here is CASSRRANSGANVLTF. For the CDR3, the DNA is TGTGCCAGCAGCCGGAGGGCTAACTCTGGGGCCAACGTCCTGACTTTC.

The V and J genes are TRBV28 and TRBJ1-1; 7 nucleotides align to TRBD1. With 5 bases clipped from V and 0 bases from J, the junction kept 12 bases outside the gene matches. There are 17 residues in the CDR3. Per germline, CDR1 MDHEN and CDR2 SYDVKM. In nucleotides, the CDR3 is TGTGCCAGCAGTCCAACAGGACAGGCCCGACTGAACACTGAAGCTTTCTTT. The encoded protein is CASSPTGQARLNTEAFF.

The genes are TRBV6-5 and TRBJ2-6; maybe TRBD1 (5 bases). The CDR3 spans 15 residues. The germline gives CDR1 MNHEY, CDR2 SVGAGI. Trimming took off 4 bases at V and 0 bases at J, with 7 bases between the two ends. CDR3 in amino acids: CASSFDSSGANVLTF. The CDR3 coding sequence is TGTGCCAGCAGTTTCGACAGCTCTGGGGCCAACGTCCTGACTTTC.

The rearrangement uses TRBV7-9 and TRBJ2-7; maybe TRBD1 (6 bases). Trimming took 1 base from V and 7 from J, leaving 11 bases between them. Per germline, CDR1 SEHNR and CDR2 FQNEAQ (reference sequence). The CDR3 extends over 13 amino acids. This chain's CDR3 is CASSLGQAREQYF. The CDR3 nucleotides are TGTGCCAGCAGCTTAGGACAGGCGAGGGAGCAGTACTTC.

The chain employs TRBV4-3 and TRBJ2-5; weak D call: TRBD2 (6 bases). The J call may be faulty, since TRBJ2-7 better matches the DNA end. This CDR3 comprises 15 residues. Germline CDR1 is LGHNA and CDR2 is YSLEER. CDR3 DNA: TGCGCCAGCAGCCAAGAAGGTGGAGGGCCCTACGAGCAGTACTTC. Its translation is CASSQEGGGPYEQYF.